One T cell receptor (beta chain) is described in this entry. Profiling relied on immunoSEQ multiplex PCR, and the TCRdb table lists in-frame clones only, not all of them. The profile shows around 180,000 clones, about 91% of them singletons. These data are taken from a study of control samples from healthy donors and cancer patients. This CDR3 comprises 13 residues. Trimming left V 5 bases short and J 2 bases short, with 9 bases between. The chain employs TRBV12-3 or TRBV12-4 and TRBJ2-5, with D possibly being TRBD2 (5 bases). This TCR was sampled from a woman under 40 in good health. The source material was blood. Here the CDR3 reads CASSRRGQETQYF. As DNA, the CDR3 is TGTGCCAGCAGTCGCCGCGGGCAAGAGACCCAGTACTTC.